This T cell receptor beta chain was captured by sequencing in a study of cytomegalovirus exposure and HLA in healthy donors. Overall study findings and caveats: Likely technical artifact: a cluster of highly shared sequence variants. It emerged from a later analysis that several of the most significant clusters appeared to be linked to common viral pathogens. It was only CMV serostatus that was available as immune exposure information. Presence/absence analyses took donor sequencing depth as roughly uniform.

A word on this clone: The target antigen is unknown.

The germline V gene encodes CDR1 MDHEN and CDR2 SYDVKM. Trimming took off 0 bases at V and 4 bases at J, with 9 bases between the two ends. This CDR3 has 15 residues. It was with 60 Vbeta and 13 Jbeta primers that the PCR ran. TCRdb's table, derived via immunoSEQ multiplex PCR, lists solely in-frame clones and lacks some. This sample has roughly 180,000 clones; roughly 85% occur once, and the top ten carry 1%. This TCR was sampled from a boy younger than 10 in good health and CMV-seronegative. The chain has TRBV28 and TRBJ2-2, with a weak D call TRBD2 (5 bases). Material: PBMCs. The CDR3 protein is CASSLWGDLTGELFF. In nucleotides, the CDR3 is TGTGCCAGCAGTTTATGGGGAGACCTCACCGGGGAGCTGTTTTTT.